These 20 T cell receptor beta chains were all obtained from the same sample, sequenced in a study of blood T cell repertoires in COVID-19. The table came from immunoSEQ multiplex PCR; TCRdb's copy has only in-frame clones and leaves some out. The data show more than 95,000 clones, with about 93% seen just once and approximately 2% held by the top ten. Specimen: peripheral blood. Receptors were obtained from a man aged 50 or older with COVID-19, enrolled during active disease.

The chain employs TRBV9 and TRBJ1-5, with 9 bases that match TRBD1. With 0 bases clipped from V and 7 bases from J, the junction kept 5 bases outside the gene matches. Germline values: CDR1 SGDLS, CDR2 YYNGEE. The CDR3 length is 15 residues. In DNA form, the CDR3 reads TGTGCCAGCAGCGTAGGGGGGGGACAGGGACAGCCCCAGCATTTT. It codes for CASSVGGGQGQPQHF.

V gene TRBV7-2 combines with J gene TRBJ2-1; tentatively, D is TRBD2 (6 bases). Germline V lookup: CDR1 SGHTA, CDR2 FQGNSA. This CDR3 is 17 amino acids long. V dropped 4 bases and J dropped 3 bases, with 19 bases sitting between them. CDR3 DNA: TGTGCCAGCAGCTCCGTTAGCGGCCTTGGGGGCTACAATGAGCAGTTCTTC. It translates to CASSSVSGLGGYNEQFF.

This chain connects TRBV19 to TRBJ1-1; 7 bases agree with TRBD1. This CDR3 comprises 12 residues. With 4 bases clipped from V and 10 bases from J, the junction kept 6 bases outside the gene matches. Germline-derived CDR1 and CDR2 are LNHDA and SQIVND (reference sequence). The CDR3 here is CASSTWDSRAFF. For the CDR3, the DNA is TGTGCCAGTAGTACTTGGGACAGCCGAGCTTTCTTT.

The chain couples TRBV7-8 to TRBJ1-5; no clear D gene. CDR3 size: 15 residues. Trimming removed 2 bases from V and 6 bases from J, with 14 bases in between. Germline CDR1 SGHVS, CDR2 FQNEAQ. The CDR3 loop is CASSLLEGAGQPQHF. In nucleotides, the CDR3 is TGTGCCAGCAGCTTATTGGAGGGCGCGGGTCAGCCCCAGCATTTT.

This chain links TRBV6-5 with TRBJ2-3; D uncertain. V dropped 6 bases and J dropped 3 bases, with 10 bases sitting between them. Germline lookup yields CDR1 MNHEY and CDR2 SVGAGI. CDR3 length: 13 amino acids. CDR3 sequence: CASSAAATDTQYF. The CDR3 DNA follows: TGTGCCAGCAGCGCCGCCGCGACAGATACGCAGTATTTT.

The rearrangement joins TRBV5-1 to TRBJ1-1, with a weak D call TRBD1 (6 bases). The ends were cut back, 4 bases at V and 1 base at J, with 14 bases in the middle. In germline, CDR1 is SGHRS, CDR2 YFSETQ. There are 15 residues in the CDR3. The CDR3 reads CASSQQGRANTEAFF. The CDR3 bases are TGCGCCAGCAGCCAACAGGGACGCGCGAACACTGAAGCTTTCTTT.

This chain joins TRBV30 and TRBJ1-5, with D possibly TRBD1 on 6 matching bases. This CDR3 region has 15 residues. CDR1 and CDR2 from the germline V gene are GTSNPN and SVGIG (reference sequence). The ends were cut back, 0 bases at V and 3 bases at J, with 12 bases in the middle. Here the CDR3 DNA reads TGTGCCTGGAGTGTACGAGACAGGCACAATCAGCCCCAGCATTTT. It yields the protein CAWSVRDRHNQPQHF.

Only one count was recorded for this clone. The chain joins TRBV4-1 to TRBJ2-7, with D possibly being TRBD1 (7 bases). The ends were cut back, 1 base at V and 3 bases at J, with 13 bases in the middle. The germline CDR1 and CDR2 sequences are MGHRA and YSYEKL. CDR3 length: 15 amino acids. CDR3 protein: CASSQVPGGNYEQYF. In nucleotides, the CDR3 is TGCGCCAGCAGCCAAGTGCCAGGGGGGAACTACGAGCAGTACTTC.

The table lists this clone with a count of one. This chain uses TRBV15 with TRBJ1-5, with D possibly TRBD1 on 5 matching bases. Germline V gives CDR1 LNHNV, CDR2 YYDKDF (reference sequence). The CDR3 has 14 residues. V was cut by 6 bases and J by 0 bases, with 9 bases left in between. The CDR3 protein is CATRGGDSNQPQHF. The CDR3 nucleotides read TGTGCCACCAGGGGGGGGGATAGCAATCAGCCCCAGCATTTT.

This clone showed up just once. The chain combines TRBV25-1 with TRBJ2-3, with a possible D match to TRBD2 (7 bases). V gave up 3 bases and J gave up 2 bases, with 12 bases separating them. In germline, CDR1 is MGHDK, CDR2 SYGVNS. CDR3 length: 15 amino acids. The CDR3 DNA reads TGTGCCAGCAGTGAGGGAGGGGGACCCACAGATACGCAGTATTTT. As protein: CASSEGGGPTDTQYF.

The chain recombines TRBV28 with TRBJ1-2; possible D gene TRBD1, 5 bases. The V end lost 7 bases, the J end lost 2 bases, and 11 bases lay between the germline ends. The CDR3 sequence is 13 residues long. Looked up from germline, CDR1 is MDHEN and CDR2 is SYDVKM. CDR3 nucleotides: TGTGCCAGCATCTCAAGGGGCAACTATGGCTACACCTTC. This sequence encodes CASISRGNYGYTF.

This rearrangement joins TRBV14 to TRBJ2-7; TRBD1 aligns across 8 bases. Germline loops: CDR1 SGHDN, CDR2 FVKESK. The V and J ends lost 0 bases and 9 bases, in that order; junction bases with no gene match: 10. The CDR3 covers 15 residues. CDR3 residues: CASSQDRDRGRAQYF. In nucleotides, the CDR3 is TGTGCCAGCAGCCAAGATCGTGACAGGGGTCGGGCGCAGTACTTC. Full variable domain (remainder filled in from reference TRBV14 and TRBJ2-7): EAGVTQFPSHSVIEKGQTVTLRCDPISGHDNLYWYRRVMGKEIKFLLHFVKESKQDESGMPNNRFLAERTGGTYSTLKVQPAELEDSGVYFCASSQDRDRGRAQYFGPGTRLTVT.

The chain couples TRBV19 to TRBJ2-5; TRBD2 aligns across 8 bases. The V and J ends lost 6 bases and 5 bases, in that order; junction bases with no gene match: 5. This CDR3 comprises 13 residues. Germline V gene lookup returns CDR1 LNHDA and CDR2 SQIVND (reference sequence). The CDR3 spells CASSAGGWETQYF. DNA of the CDR3: TGTGCCAGTAGCGCGGGAGGATGGGAGACCCAGTACTTC.

The J gene is TRBJ2-1, the V gene TRBV29-1; 13 bases agree with TRBD2. After removal of 7 bases from V and 7 bases from J, the junction contained 10 bases not matched to a gene. The CDR3 runs to 15 residues. Germline V CDR1 and CDR2: SQVTM, ANQGSEA. The CDR3 here is CSGEKLAGGPNEQFF. The CDR3 nucleotides read TGCAGCGGGGAAAAACTAGCGGGAGGGCCTAATGAGCAGTTCTTC.

The CDR3 coding sequence is TGTGCCAGCAGCGTAGGATCGGGAGATGCAACTAATGAAAAACTGTTTTTT. Amino acids: CASSVGSGDATNEKLFF. V is TRBV9 and J is TRBJ1-4; no reliable D call. The V end was cut by 0 bases, the J end by 0 bases, with 12 bases between. Germline V gene lookup returns CDR1 SGDLS and CDR2 YYNGEE. The CDR3 loop spans 17 amino acids.

The chain employs TRBV6-5 and TRBJ2-2; D remains unclear. Trimming removed 8 bases at V and 5 bases at J, with 12 bases between. Germline V lookup: CDR1 MNHEY, CDR2 SVGAGI. The CDR3 length is 13 residues. Here the CDR3 reads CASLPLRTGELFF. CDR3 nucleotide sequence: TGTGCCAGCCTTCCTTTGCGGACCGGGGAGCTGTTTTTT.

The CDR3 nucleotides read TGTGCCACCAGTGTACCGAACGCGGGGACCCAGTACTTC. This encodes CATSVPNAGTQYF. The chain is built from TRBV24-1 and TRBJ2-5; D is possibly TRBD2 (5 bases). Trimming took 5 bases from V and 7 from J, leaving 13 bases between them. Germline lookup yields CDR1 KGHDR and CDR2 SFDVKD. There are 13 residues in the CDR3.

The rearrangement uses TRBV19 and TRBJ1-2, with D possibly being TRBD1 (5 bases). CDR1 is LNHDA and CDR2 is SQIVND in the germline V gene (reference sequence). The CDR3 consists of 14 residues. V shed 3 bases and J shed 5 bases, with 13 bases lying between them. The CDR3: CASSISGGRYGYTF. The CDR3 DNA reads TGTGCCAGTAGTATTTCGGGGGGAAGATATGGCTACACCTTC.

The chain joins TRBV9 to TRBJ2-1; 9 positions agree with TRBD2. CDR1 and CDR2 (germline): SGDLS, YYNGEE. The J segment lost 4 bases and the V segment lost 3 bases, leaving 8 bases of the junction unmatched. The CDR3 has 16 amino acids. CDR3 coding DNA: TGTGCCAGCAGCGAGTCACTAGCGGGTCGGTACAATGAGCAGTTCTTC. This codes for CASSESLAGRYNEQFF.

The genes are TRBV18 and TRBJ1-2; D remains ambiguous. The length of the CDR3 is 14 residues. Trimming cost V 3 bases and J 8 bases, with 16 bases left between them. CDR1 and CDR2 (germline): KGHSH, LQKENI. Here the CDR3 reads CASSPAPRARGYTF. The CDR3 nucleotides read TGTGCCAGCTCACCTGCCCCGCGCGCGCGAGGCTACACCTTC.